The clone carrying this TCR beta chain was found a few times. Its specificity is unknown. The assay was run at survey level. Assay used: immunoSEQ multiplex PCR; TCRdb lists only in-frame clones, some missing. This table holds about 11,000 clones, roughly four fifths found once. J lost 9 bases, V lost 4 bases, and 7 bases had no gene match. This CDR3 is built from 13 residues. Germline V CDR1 and CDR2: SGHRS, YFSETQ. The data were obtained in a study of pediatric ulcerative colitis. Study-wide findings and caveats: Some T cells in rectal biopsies may come from blood, especially with overt colitis.

Rectal tissue came from one to two pinch biopsies taken at colonoscopy. Controls had normal endoscopy and no IBD diagnosis within a year. The chain employs TRBV5-1 and TRBJ1-3; 7 bases align to TRBD1. Sequences were obtained from gut tissue. This TCR derives from a girl under 18 who was a control in a study of pediatric ulcerative colitis. The CDR3 sequence is CASSTGQESTIYF. The CDR3 DNA reads as TGCGCCAGCAGCACCGGACAGGAATCCACCATATATTTT.